This T cell receptor (beta chain) was sequenced during a study of T cell changes during pregnancy in multiple sclerosis. The CDR3 runs 14 residues. J lost 3 bases, V lost 10 bases, and 11 bases had no gene match. Germline-derived CDR1 and CDR2 are LNHDA and SQIVND (reference sequence). The table came from immunoSEQ multiplex PCR; TCRdb's copy has only in-frame clones and leaves some out. The sample contains more than 70,000 clones, around 93% of which appear only once. This sequence was found in a female donor with multiple sclerosis, enrolled in a pregnancy study. This chain links TRBV19 with TRBJ1-2; 7 bases are a match to TRBD1. Specimen: peripheral blood, collected before pregnancy. CDR3 DNA: TGTGCCACCGCACGACAGGGAGTAGACTATGGCTACACCTTC. Amino acids: CATARQGVDYGYTF.